This T cell receptor (beta chain) was recovered during a study of T-cell reconstitution after alpha-beta-depleted transplantation in children. Researchers prepared the TCRbeta library using unique molecular identifiers, the study reports. MiXCR, run by TCRdb on the PCR reads, gives a single entry per CDR3 protein. The sample holds 780,000 or so distinct CDR3 sequences; under 20% are singletons and the top ten take approximately 5%. This clonotype was detected only a few times. Its antigen is still unknown. Germline-derived CDR1 and CDR2 are MGHRA and YSYEKL. After removal of 6 bases from V and 2 bases from J, the junction contained 5 bases not matched to a gene. The CDR3 covers 14 residues. The study, taken as a whole, reports: Surviving thymic progenitors and recipient T cells were the source of high TCRbeta diversity at day 60 in some patients. Once a year had passed after transplant, T-cell counts and diversity came mostly from newly produced T cells.

The sequencing here drew on PBMCs, mostly from graft donor cells, taken 360 days after TCRalphabeta/CD19-depleted stem cell transplant. This sequence was found in a male patient younger than 18 who had a stem cell transplant for acute lymphoblastic leukemia, so the T cells may come from the graft donor. The V gene is TRBV4-1, the J gene TRBJ2-5; TRBD2 agrees at 8 bases. The CDR3 coding sequence is TGCGCCAGCAGGCAGGCGGGGGGACAAGAGACCCAGTACTTC. It is translated as CASRQAGGQETQYF.